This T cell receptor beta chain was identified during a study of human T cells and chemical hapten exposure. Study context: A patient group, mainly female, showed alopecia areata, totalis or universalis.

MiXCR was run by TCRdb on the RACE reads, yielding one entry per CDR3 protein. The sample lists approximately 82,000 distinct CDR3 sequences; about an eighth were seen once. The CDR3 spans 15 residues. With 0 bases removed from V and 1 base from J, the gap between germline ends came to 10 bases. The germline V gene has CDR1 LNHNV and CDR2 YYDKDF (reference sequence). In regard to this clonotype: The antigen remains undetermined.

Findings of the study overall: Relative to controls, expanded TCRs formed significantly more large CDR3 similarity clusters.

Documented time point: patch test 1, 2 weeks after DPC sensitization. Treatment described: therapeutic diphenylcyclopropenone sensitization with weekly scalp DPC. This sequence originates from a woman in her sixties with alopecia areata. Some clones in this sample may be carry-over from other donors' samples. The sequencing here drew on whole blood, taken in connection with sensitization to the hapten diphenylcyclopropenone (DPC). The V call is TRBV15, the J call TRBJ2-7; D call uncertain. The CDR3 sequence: CATSRDLAVSYEQYF. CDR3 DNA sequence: TGTGCCACCAGCAGAGATTTGGCAGTTTCCTACGAGCAGTACTTC.